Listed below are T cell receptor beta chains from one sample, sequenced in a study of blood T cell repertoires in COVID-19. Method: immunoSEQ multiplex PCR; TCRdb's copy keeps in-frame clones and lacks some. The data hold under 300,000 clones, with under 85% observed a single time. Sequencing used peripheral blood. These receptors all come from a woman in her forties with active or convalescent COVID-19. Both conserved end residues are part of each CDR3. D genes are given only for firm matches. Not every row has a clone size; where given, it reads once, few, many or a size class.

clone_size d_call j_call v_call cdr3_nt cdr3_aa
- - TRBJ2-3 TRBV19 TGTGCCACCGCGGGTTCCTCTACAGATACGCAGTATTTT CATAGSSTDTQYF
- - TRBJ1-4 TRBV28 TGTGCCAGCAGTTTATATGGGGGGGCAACTAATGAAAAACTGTTTTTT CASSLYGGATNEKLFF
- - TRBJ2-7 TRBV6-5 TGTGCCAGCACGGTGCACTCCTACGAGCAGTACTTC CASTVHSYEQYF
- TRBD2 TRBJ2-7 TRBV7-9 TGTGCCAGCAGCTCTGGACTAGACCTCCTCGAGCAGTACTTC CASSSGLDLLEQYF
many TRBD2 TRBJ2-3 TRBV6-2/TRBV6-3 TGTGCCAGCAGTACGGGACTAGCGGTCACAGATACGCAGTATTTT CASSTGLAVTDTQYF
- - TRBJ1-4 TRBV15 TGTGCCACCAGCAGAGATCAAAGAGGGCATGGCGAAAAACTGTTTTTT CATSRDQRGHGEKLFF
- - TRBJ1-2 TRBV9 TGTGCCAGCAGCCCGAAAGCGGCGAGGAATTATGGCTACACCTTC CASSPKAARNYGYTF
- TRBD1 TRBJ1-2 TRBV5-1 TGCGCCAGCAGCTCGGAAACCGGGACAGGGTATGGCTACACCTTC CASSSETGTGYGYTF
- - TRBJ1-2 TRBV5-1 TGCGCCAGCAGCTTCCCGGGGGGAACGGGCGGCTACACCTTC CASSFPGGTGGYTF
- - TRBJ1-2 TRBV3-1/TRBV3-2 TGTGCCAGCAGCCAAGATAGGACATACTATGGCTACACCTTC CASSQDRTYYGYTF
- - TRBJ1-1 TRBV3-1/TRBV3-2 TGTGCCAGCAGCCAGGGACATCTGAACACTGAAGCTTTCTTT CASSQGHLNTEAFF
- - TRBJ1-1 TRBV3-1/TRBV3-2 TGTGCCAGCAGCGGGACTTTTAACACTGAAGCTTTCTTT CASSGTFNTEAFF
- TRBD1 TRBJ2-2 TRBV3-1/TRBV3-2 TGTGCCAGCAGCCACGACCGACAGGGGAAGGGGGAGCTGTTTTTT CASSHDRQGKGELFF
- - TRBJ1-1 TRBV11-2 TGTGCCAGCAGCTTGGAGGCTGAAGCTTTCTTT CASSLEAEAFF
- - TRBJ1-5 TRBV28 TGTGCCAGCAGTTTGCTAGGGGCTCAGCCCCAGCATTTT CASSLLGAQPQHF
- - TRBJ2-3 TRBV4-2 TGTGCCAGCAGCCAAGATGCACTCCTCTCCACAGATACGCAGTATTTT CASSQDALLSTDTQYF
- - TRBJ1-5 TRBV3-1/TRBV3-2 TGTGCCAGCAGCCAAAACCCGGGATATAGCAATCAGCCCCAGCATTTT CASSQNPGYSNQPQHF
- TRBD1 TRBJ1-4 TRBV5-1 TGCGCCAGCAGCTTAGGGACAGGAGTTGAAAAACTGTTTTTT CASSLGTGVEKLFF
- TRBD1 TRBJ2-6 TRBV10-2 TGCGCCAGCCAGGGGGTAAGCGCTGGGGCCAACGTCCTGACTTTC CASQGVSAGANVLTF
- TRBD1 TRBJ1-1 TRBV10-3 TGTGCCATCACCGCAGCTAAGACAGGGGGCCTGTCGAACACTGAAGCTTTCTTT CAITAAKTGGLSNTEAFF
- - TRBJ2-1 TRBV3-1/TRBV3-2 TGTGCCAGCAGCCAAGATCGGAACAGGGTCAATGAGCAGTTCTTC CASSQDRNRVNEQFF
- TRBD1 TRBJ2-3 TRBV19 TGTGCCAGTAGCATAGGACAGGGAACAGATACGCAGTATTTT CASSIGQGTDTQYF